This paragraph covers one T cell receptor (beta chain) sequence. What it binds is unknown. Sequencing used immunoSEQ multiplex PCR; TCRdb keeps in-frame clones, though not all of them. Of about 43,000 clones in the sample, approximately 90% are singletons; the top ten hold 3.9%. The source of the sample is a study of PD-L1 blockade in urothelial cancer. As for the study in general: Analysis of the blood was performed 3 weeks (second dose) and 6 weeks after treatment start. General study points: TCR clonality was measured in pretreatment peripheral blood. Clonality below the median predicted better survival.

The CDR3 consists of 12 residues. V gave up 6 bases and J gave up 2 bases; unmatched junction bases: 3. The germline V gene has CDR1 SQVTM and CDR2 ANQGSEA. This rearrangement joins TRBV29-1 to TRBJ2-7; 8 bases match TRBD1. The sequence came from a man aged 80 or over with urothelial cancer. Sequences were derived from PBMCs, sampled around atezolizumab (anti-PD-L1) treatment. The CDR3 protein is CSVRDRPYEQYF. The CDR3 bases are TGCAGCGTCCGGGACAGGCCCTACGAGCAGTACTTC.